These 30 T cell receptor beta chains originate from one sample sequenced in a study of blood T cell repertoires in COVID-19. Only in-frame clones appear in the TCRdb table, and some are missing; sequencing was by immunoSEQ multiplex PCR. The sample yields about 230,000 clones, roughly 81% seen once. Sequenced sample: peripheral blood. These receptors all come from a man between 40 and 49 years old with acute or convalescent COVID-19.

The chain joins TRBV18 to TRBJ2-5; 7 positions agree with TRBD2. With 2 bases clipped from V and 5 bases from J, the junction kept 8 bases outside the gene matches. The CDR3 is 15 amino acids. Per germline, CDR1 KGHSH and CDR2 LQKENI. The CDR3 loop reads CASSPSGTKGETQYF. The CDR3 nucleotides read TGTGCCAGCTCACCATCCGGGACTAAAGGGGAGACCCAGTACTTC.

The chain joins TRBV27 to TRBJ1-2; D possibly corresponds to TRBD1 (5 bases). The CDR3 covers 15 residues. Trimming removed 4 bases at V and 11 bases at J, with 23 bases between. CDR1 is MNHEY, CDR2 SMNVEV, per germline (reference sequence). CDR3 DNA: TGTGCCAGCAGTTCTGCGGCGGACAAAGAGGGGAGGTACACCTTC. Translated, it gives CASSSAADKEGRYTF.

V usage is TRBV6-5 and J usage is TRBJ2-3, with 11 bases lining up with TRBD2. Germline V lookup: CDR1 MNHEY, CDR2 SVGAGI. V lost 9 bases to trimming and J lost 12 bases; unmatched junction nucleotides: 8. The CDR3 contains 12 residues. CDR3 coding DNA: TGTGCCAGGGGAGGACTAGCGGGTTGCCAGTATTTT. Amino acid sequence: CARGGLAGCQYF.

This clone has a single count. Here the CDR3 DNA reads TGTGCCAGCAGAGGACAGGGATGGACCGGGGAGCTGTTTTTT. Translated, it gives CASRGQGWTGELFF. V gene TRBV28 combines with J gene TRBJ2-2; 8 nucleotides align to TRBD1. This CDR3 is 14 amino acids long. The germline gives CDR1 MDHEN, CDR2 SYDVKM. V dropped 6 bases and J dropped 5; count of bases not matched to a gene: 5.

The chain combines TRBV15 with TRBJ1-2, with 9 nucleotides matching TRBD1. Germline V gives CDR1 LNHNV, CDR2 YYDKDF (reference sequence). The length of the CDR3 is 14 residues. V lost 1 base, J lost 8 bases, and 5 bases stayed unmatched. The CDR3 sequence is CATSRVGQGWGYTF. The CDR3 DNA follows: TGTGCCACCAGCAGAGTAGGACAGGGGTGGGGCTACACCTTC.

This clone occurred once. The gene calls are TRBV7-2 and TRBJ1-2, with TRBD1 as a possible D gene (6 bases). The V gene lost 5 bases and the J gene lost 3 bases, with 10 bases spanning the gap. The germline V gene encodes CDR1 SGHTA and CDR2 FQGNSA. The CDR3 has 13 amino acids. For the CDR3, the DNA is TGTGCCAGCAGCGGTACAGGGTACTATGGCTACACCTTC. It is translated as CASSGTGYYGYTF.

J is TRBJ1-1 and V is TRBV5-1, with 8 bases identical to TRBD1. CDR1 is SGHRS, CDR2 YFSETQ, per germline. The J segment lost 0 bases and the V segment lost 4 bases, leaving 5 bases of the junction unmatched. The CDR3 is 15 amino acids. CDR3 in amino acids: CASSIGQGLNTEAFF. The CDR3 DNA reads as TGCGCCAGCAGCATCGGACAGGGTTTGAACACTGAAGCTTTCTTT.

The gene calls are TRBV29-1 and TRBJ2-6; 7 bases are shared with TRBD1. The CDR3 is 13 residues long. CDR1 SQVTM and CDR2 ANQGSEA come from the germline V gene. The V and J ends lost 6 bases and 4 bases, in that order; junction bases with no gene match: 3. The CDR3 protein is CSVTGQGANVLTF. Here the CDR3 DNA reads TGCAGCGTGACAGGGCAAGGGGCCAACGTCCTGACTTTC.

The chain carries TRBV7-2 and TRBJ1-3, with D uncertain. Trimming cost V 3 bases and J 0 bases, with 12 bases left between them. Per germline, CDR1 SGHTA and CDR2 FQGNSA. The CDR3 has 16 amino acids. The CDR3 is CASSFGFWSSGNTIYF. The CDR3 nucleotides read TGTGCCAGCAGCTTTGGCTTTTGGAGCTCTGGAAACACCATATATTTT.

This clone has a handful of counts. This chain links TRBV18 with TRBJ1-2; possible D gene TRBD1, 6 bases. The germline gives CDR1 KGHSH, CDR2 LQKENI. The CDR3 is 14 residues long. V gave up 3 bases and J gave up 7 bases, with 15 bases separating them. The DNA of the CDR3 is TGTGCCAGCTCACCGTCTCGGTCAGGGGTTGGCTACACCTTC. It is translated as CASSPSRSGVGYTF.

The chain recombines TRBV4-2 with TRBJ1-1, with D unresolved. V was shortened by 0 bases and J by 3 bases, with 11 bases between the two germline ends. The CDR3 consists of 15 residues. From germline, CDR1 is LGHNA and CDR2 YNFKEQ. CDR3 sequence: CASSQDGPEDTEAFF. The CDR3 region has the DNA TGTGCCAGCAGCCAAGATGGGCCGGAGGACACTGAAGCTTTCTTT.

This chain uses TRBV5-6 with TRBJ1-6; the match to TRBD1 covers 9 bases. The CDR3 is made up of 15 amino acids. Germline CDR1 reads SGHDT; CDR2 reads YYEEEE. V dropped 0 bases and J dropped 9; count of bases not matched to a gene: 4. The CDR3 nucleotides read TGTGCCAGCAGCTTGGAGGGGACAGGGTCTTCACCCCTCCACTTT. It is translated as CASSLEGTGSSPLHF.

V is TRBV6-5 and J is TRBJ1-1, with a possible D match to TRBD1 (5 bases). Germline V gives CDR1 MNHEY, CDR2 SVGAGI. This CDR3 spans 12 amino acids. V was clipped by 8 bases and J by 3 bases, with 10 bases between them. CDR3 coding DNA: TGTGCCAGCTTTCCCAGGGACACTGAAGCTTTCTTT. This sequence encodes CASFPRDTEAFF.

The genes are TRBV6-6 and TRBJ1-6; D ambiguous. The CDR3 loop spans 12 amino acids. Germline lookup yields CDR1 MNHNY and CDR2 SVGAGI (reference sequence). V was cut by 7 bases and J by 8 bases, with 9 bases left in between. The CDR3 sequence: CASIGVYSPLHF. CDR3 coding DNA: TGTGCCAGCATAGGAGTGTATTCACCCCTCCACTTT.

This clone came up once. This chain joins TRBV19 and TRBJ2-7; perhaps TRBD1 as D (6 bases). The CDR3 is made up of 14 amino acids. Germline V gene sequence: CDR1 LNHDA, CDR2 SQIVND (reference sequence). Trimming left V 3 bases short and J 2 bases short, with 11 bases between. CDR3 loop: CASSIFGGAYEQYF. The CDR3, as DNA: TGTGCCAGTAGTATTTTTGGGGGCGCCTACGAGCAGTACTTC.

The chain employs TRBV6-1 and TRBJ1-6; D ambiguous. The germline V gene has CDR1 MNHNS and CDR2 SASEGT. Trimming removed 2 bases from V and 8 bases from J, with 10 bases in between. The CDR3 runs 14 residues. The CDR3 reads CASSERVYDSPLHF. The CDR3, as DNA: TGTGCCAGCAGTGAACGGGTTTACGATTCACCCCTCCACTTT.

This chain links TRBV7-8 with TRBJ2-2; 12 positions agree with TRBD2. The CDR3 totals 17 residues. The V segment lost 3 bases and the J segment 5 bases; nucleotides outside the gene matches: 7. Germline CDR1 reads SGHVS; CDR2 reads FQNEAQ. The CDR3 reads CASSFRTSGVGTGELFF. The CDR3 coding sequence is TGTGCCAGCAGCTTCAGGACTAGCGGGGTGGGGACCGGGGAGCTGTTTTTT.

This CDR3 reads CASSLQGAGQPQHF. CDR3 nucleotide sequence: TGTGCCAGCAGCTTACAGGGGGCTGGTCAGCCCCAGCATTTT. The genes are TRBV7-9 and TRBJ1-5, with 8 bases lining up with TRBD1. This CDR3 region has 14 residues. Germline CDR1 SEHNR, CDR2 FQNEAQ (reference sequence). V gave up 2 bases and J gave up 6 bases; unmatched junction bases: 3.

This clone was observed a single time. V gene TRBV5-1 combines with J gene TRBJ2-5; TRBD1 might be the D (6 bases). CDR1 and CDR2 from the germline V gene are SGHRS and YFSETQ. Trimming shortened V by 8 bases and J by 3 bases, and 17 bases separated the two germline ends. The CDR3 has 14 amino acids. DNA for the CDR3: TGCGCCAGTACGATGCAACAGGGAGAAGAGACCCAGTACTTC. It encodes CASTMQQGEETQYF.

This rearrangement joins TRBV28 to TRBJ2-5, with 7 positions matching TRBD2. After removal of 1 base from V and 2 bases from J, the junction contained 10 bases not matched to a gene. This CDR3 has 17 residues. Per germline, CDR1 MDHEN and CDR2 SYDVKM. This CDR3 is CASSLLGTGGLQETQYF. The CDR3 coding sequence is TGTGCCAGCAGTTTATTAGGAACGGGGGGTTTACAAGAGACCCAGTACTTC.

The J gene is TRBJ1-2, the V gene TRBV28; unclear D gene. There are 14 residues in the CDR3. Germline CDR1 is MDHEN and CDR2 is SYDVKM. The V end lost 3 bases, the J end lost 1 base, and 9 bases lay between the germline ends. Written as DNA, the CDR3 is TGTGCCAGCAGTTTTGGCGGCCTTAACTATGGCTACACCTTC. Protein product: CASSFGGLNYGYTF.

The chain links TRBV25-1 to TRBJ1-1; D remains unclear. This CDR3 comprises 12 residues. Germline CDR1 is MGHDK and CDR2 is SYGVNS. The V end lost 0 bases, the J end lost 10 bases, and 9 bases lay between the germline ends. CDR3 nucleotide sequence: TGTGCCAGCAGTGAATACGGGCGGGGAGCTTTCTTT. It yields the protein CASSEYGRGAFF. The full variable domain, with the rest looked up from reference TRBV25-1 and TRBJ1-1, is EADIYQTPRYLVIGTGKKITLECSQTMGHDKMYWYQQDPGMELHLIHYSYGVNSTEKGDLSSESTVSRIRTEHFPLTLESARPSHTSQYLCASSEYGRGAFFGQGTRLTVV.

The CDR3 is CASKGQAFYGYTF. As DNA, the CDR3 is TGTGCCAGCAAGGGACAGGCCTTCTATGGCTACACCTTC. The gene calls are TRBV2 and TRBJ1-2; TRBD1 matches 8 bases. The V gene end was trimmed by 7 bases and the J gene end by 4 bases; junction bases not matched to a gene: 5. The CDR3 covers 13 residues. Germline V gene lookup returns CDR1 SNHLY and CDR2 FYNNEI.

The chain employs TRBV6-4 and TRBJ1-1; D is ambiguous. CDR1 MRHNA and CDR2 SNTAGT come from the germline V gene. Trimming took off 6 bases at V and 10 bases at J, with 21 bases between the two ends. This CDR3 spans 14 amino acids. In nucleotides, the CDR3 is TGTGCCAGCAGCGATTCCCCGGGGTCGGGCGCAGCTTTCTTT. This translates into CASSDSPGSGAAFF.

In its sample, this clone was seen a few times. The chain carries TRBV10-3 and TRBJ2-7; the D gene is possibly TRBD1 (6 bases). Germline CDR1 ENHRY, CDR2 SYGVKD. Trimming took 0 bases from V and 3 from J, leaving 12 bases between them. The CDR3 consists of 15 residues. Here the CDR3 reads CAISESTGGGYEQYF. The CDR3 DNA reads as TGTGCCATCAGTGAGTCGACAGGAGGAGGCTACGAGCAGTACTTC.

The chain uses TRBV4-3 and TRBJ2-7; 7 positions agree with TRBD1. Losses at the gene ends were 0 bases for V and 4 bases for J; bases not matched to a gene: 9. This CDR3 has 16 residues. Germline V gene sequence: CDR1 LGHNA, CDR2 YSLEER. The DNA for the CDR3 is TGCGCCAGCAGCCAAGAGAGTGAGGGGGCAGGGTACGAGCAGTACTTC. Its protein is CASSQESEGAGYEQYF.

This clone turned up a few times. V and J are TRBV10-3 and TRBJ2-1; TRBD2 agrees at 8 bases. Germline V gives CDR1 ENHRY, CDR2 SYGVKD. The V segment lost 2 bases and the J segment 3 bases; nucleotides outside the gene matches: 6. The CDR3 spans 16 residues. The CDR3 sequence is CAISERASGGYNEQFF. The CDR3 region has the DNA TGTGCCATCAGTGAGCGGGCAAGCGGGGGCTACAATGAGCAGTTCTTC.

On this clone itself: Other DNA sequences within the sample encode an identical CDR3. The gene calls are TRBV9 and TRBJ1-2; maybe TRBD1 (5 bases). Germline V gene sequence: CDR1 SGDLS, CDR2 YYNGEE. This CDR3 is built from 14 residues. V lost 0 bases and J lost 1, with 7 bases in between. DNA for the CDR3: TGTGCCAGCAGCGTAGGCGGGGGTAACTATGGCTACACCTTC. Its translation: CASSVGGGNYGYTF.

This clone was detected a few times. The chain links TRBV7-9 to TRBJ2-1, with 7 bases that match TRBD1. J was trimmed by 3 bases and V by 7 bases; bases with no gene match: 3. This CDR3 contains 13 residues. CDR1 and CDR2 (germline): SEHNR, FQNEAQ (reference sequence). As DNA, the CDR3 is TGTGCCAGCATCAGGGACAGCTACAATGAGCAGTTCTTC. Its protein is CASIRDSYNEQFF.

This chain uses TRBV5-4 with TRBJ1-3, with D perhaps TRBD1 (5 bases). Germline V gives CDR1 SGHNT, CDR2 YYREEE (reference sequence). This CDR3 has 15 amino acids. V dropped 4 bases and J dropped 5 bases, with 16 bases sitting between them. This CDR3 reads CASSPGGRFRNTIYF. The CDR3 region has the DNA TGTGCCAGCAGCCCGGGGGGTCGGTTTAGAAACACCATATATTTT.